A selection of T cell receptor beta chains follows, all from one sample in a study of neoadjuvant nivolumab and ipilimumab in lung cancer. Repertoires were generated with immunoSEQ multiplex PCR, while TCRdb's copy carries only in-frame clones and drops some. The sample shows about 10,000 clones, roughly three quarters of them seen only once. The specimen comprised tumor tissue, sampled after neoadjuvant nivolumab, alone or with ipilimumab, at or shortly before surgery. The receptors shown here come from an adult with non-small cell lung cancer. Some clones in this sample may be carry-over from other donors' samples. The CDR3 runs from the conserved cysteine through the conserved F or W. A D gene is named only where the DNA matches it firmly. Clone size is stated in some rows and not others, as once, few, many or a class when expanded.

cdr3_aa: CAIRNRDEVYGYTF
cdr3_nt: TGTGCCATCAGAAACCGGGACGAAGTGTATGGCTACACCTTC
clone_size: .
j_call: TRBJ1-2
d_call: .
cdr3_length: 14
v_call: TRBV10-3

cdr3_aa: CASSQTSDTSGGNNEQFF
cdr3_nt: TGTGCCAGCAGCCAAACGTCCGATACTAGCGGGGGGAACAATGAGCAGTTCTTC
clone_size: .
j_call: TRBJ2-1
d_call: TRBD2
cdr3_length: 18
v_call: TRBV9

cdr3_aa: CASSQVPGRGQPQHF
cdr3_nt: TGCGCCAGCAGCCAAGTTCCAGGAAGGGGTCAGCCCCAGCATTTT
clone_size: few
j_call: TRBJ1-5
d_call: .
cdr3_length: 15
v_call: TRBV4-3

cdr3_aa: CASSLGSRGNEKLFF
cdr3_nt: TGTGCCAGCAGCTTGGGTTCCAGGGGGAATGAAAAACTGTTTTTT
clone_size: .
j_call: TRBJ1-4
d_call: TRBD1
cdr3_length: 15
v_call: TRBV5-4

cdr3_aa: CASTNQAGSGYTF
cdr3_nt: TGTGCCAGCACCAACCAGGCGGGTTCGGGCTACACCTTC
clone_size: .
j_call: TRBJ1-2
d_call: .
cdr3_length: 13
v_call: TRBV6-5

cdr3_aa: CASSPALGNYGYTF
cdr3_nt: TGTGCCAGCAGCCCTGCGTTGGGTAACTATGGCTACACCTTC
clone_size: .
j_call: TRBJ1-2
d_call: .
cdr3_length: 14
v_call: TRBV11-3

cdr3_aa: CASSINQGGSTDTQYF
cdr3_nt: TGCGCCAGCAGCATTAATCAGGGGGGGTCCACAGATACGCAGTATTTT
clone_size: .
j_call: TRBJ2-3
d_call: .
cdr3_length: 16
v_call: TRBV5-1

cdr3_aa: CASSLWTGGNQPQHF
cdr3_nt: TGCGCCAGCAGCCTATGGACAGGGGGCAATCAGCCCCAGCATTTT
clone_size: .
j_call: TRBJ1-5
d_call: TRBD1
cdr3_length: 15
v_call: TRBV4-3

cdr3_aa: CASSSGTDSPSGNTIYF
cdr3_nt: TGTGCCAGCAGTTCCGGGACAGACTCCCCTTCTGGAAACACCATATATTTT
clone_size: .
j_call: TRBJ1-3
d_call: TRBD1
cdr3_length: 17
v_call: TRBV28

cdr3_aa: CASSLETYEQYF
cdr3_nt: TGTGCCAGCAGCTTAGAAACCTACGAGCAGTACTTC
clone_size: few
j_call: TRBJ2-7
d_call: .
cdr3_length: 12
v_call: TRBV13